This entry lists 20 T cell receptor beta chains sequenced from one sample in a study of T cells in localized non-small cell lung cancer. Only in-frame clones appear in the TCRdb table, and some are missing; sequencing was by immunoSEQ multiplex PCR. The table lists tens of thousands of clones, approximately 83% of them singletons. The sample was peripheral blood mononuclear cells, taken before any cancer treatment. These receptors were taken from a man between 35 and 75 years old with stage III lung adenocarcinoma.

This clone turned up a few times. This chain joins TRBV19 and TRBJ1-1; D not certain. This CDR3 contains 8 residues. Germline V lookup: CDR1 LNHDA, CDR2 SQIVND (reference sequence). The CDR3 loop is CTYTEAFF. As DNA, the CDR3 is TGTACGTACACTGAAGCTTTCTTT.

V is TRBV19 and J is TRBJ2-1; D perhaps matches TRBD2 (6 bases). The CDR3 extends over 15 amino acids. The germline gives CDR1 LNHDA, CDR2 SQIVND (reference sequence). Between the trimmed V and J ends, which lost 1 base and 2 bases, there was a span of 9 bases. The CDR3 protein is CASSIAGGAYNEQFF. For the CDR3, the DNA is TGTGCCAGTAGTATAGCCGGGGGTGCCTACAATGAGCAGTTCTTC.

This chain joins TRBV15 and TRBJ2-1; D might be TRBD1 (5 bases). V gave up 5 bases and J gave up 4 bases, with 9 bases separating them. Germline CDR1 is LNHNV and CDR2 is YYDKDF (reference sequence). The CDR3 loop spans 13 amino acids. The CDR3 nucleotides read TGTGCCACCAGCTCGCAGGGTTACAATGAGCAGTTCTTC. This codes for CATSSQGYNEQFF. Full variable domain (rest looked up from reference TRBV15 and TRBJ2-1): DAMVIQNPRYQVTQFGKPVTLSCSQTLNHNVMYWYQQKSSQAPKLLFHYYDKDFNNEADTPDNFQSRRPNTSFCFLDIRSPGLGDTAMYLCATSSQGYNEQFFGPGTRLTVL.

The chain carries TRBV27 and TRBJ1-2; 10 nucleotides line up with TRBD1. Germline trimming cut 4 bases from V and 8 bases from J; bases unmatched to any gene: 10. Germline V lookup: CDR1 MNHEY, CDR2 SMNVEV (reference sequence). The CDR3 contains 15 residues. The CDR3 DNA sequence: TGTGCCAGCAGTTCGACAGGGGGCGAGTTGGTAGGCTACACCTTC. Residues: CASSSTGGELVGYTF.

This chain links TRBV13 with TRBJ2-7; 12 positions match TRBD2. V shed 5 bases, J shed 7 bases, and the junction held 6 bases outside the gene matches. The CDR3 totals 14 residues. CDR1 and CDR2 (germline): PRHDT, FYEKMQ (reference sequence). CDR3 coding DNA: TGTGCCAGCAGCGCGCGACTAGCGGGAGCGGAGCAGTACTTC. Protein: CASSARLAGAEQYF.

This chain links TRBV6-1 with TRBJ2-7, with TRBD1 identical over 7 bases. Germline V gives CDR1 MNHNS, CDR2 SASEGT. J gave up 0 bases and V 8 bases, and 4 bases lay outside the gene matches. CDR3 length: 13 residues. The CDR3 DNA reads TGTGCCAGCGGGACAGCCCTCTCCTACGAGCAGTACTTC. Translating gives CASGTALSYEQYF.

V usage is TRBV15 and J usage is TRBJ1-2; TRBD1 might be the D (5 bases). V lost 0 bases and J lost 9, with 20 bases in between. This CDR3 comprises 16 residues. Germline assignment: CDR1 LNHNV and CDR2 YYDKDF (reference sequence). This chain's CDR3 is CATSRDRGPADRSYTF. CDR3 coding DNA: TGTGCCACCAGCAGAGATCGGGGACCCGCAGATAGGAGCTACACCTTC. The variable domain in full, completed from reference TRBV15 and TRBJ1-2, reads DAMVIQNPRYQVTQFGKPVTLSCSQTLNHNVMYWYQQKSSQAPKLLFHYYDKDFNNEADTPDNFQSRRPNTSFCFLDIRSPGLGDTAMYLCATSRDRGPADRSYTFGSGTRLTVV.

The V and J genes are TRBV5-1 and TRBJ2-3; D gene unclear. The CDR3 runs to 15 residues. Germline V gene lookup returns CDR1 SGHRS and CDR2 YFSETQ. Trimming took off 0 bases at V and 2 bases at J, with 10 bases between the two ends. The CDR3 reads CASSLGTTPTDTQYF. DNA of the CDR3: TGCGCCAGCAGCTTGGGAACTACACCCACAGATACGCAGTATTTT.

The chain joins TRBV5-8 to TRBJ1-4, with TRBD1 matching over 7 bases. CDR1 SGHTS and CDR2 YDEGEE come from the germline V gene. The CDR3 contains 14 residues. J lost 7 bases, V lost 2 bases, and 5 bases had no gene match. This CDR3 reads CASSLQGLGEKLFF. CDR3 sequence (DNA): TGTGCCAGCAGCTTACAGGGGTTAGGTGAAAAACTGTTTTTT.

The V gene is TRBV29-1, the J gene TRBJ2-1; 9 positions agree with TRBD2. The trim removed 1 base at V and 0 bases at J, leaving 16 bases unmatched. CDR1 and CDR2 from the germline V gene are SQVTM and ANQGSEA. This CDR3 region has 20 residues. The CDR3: CSVEGETSGFLPSSYNEQFF. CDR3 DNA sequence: TGCAGCGTTGAAGGTGAGACTAGCGGCTTTCTCCCGAGCTCCTACAATGAGCAGTTCTTC.

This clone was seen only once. CDR3 amino acids: CASSYATAYTEAFF. CDR3 nucleotides: TGTGCCAGCAGTTACGCGACAGCTTACACTGAAGCTTTCTTT. The genes are TRBV6-5 and TRBJ1-1; the D gene is possibly TRBD1 (5 bases). V lost 2 bases and J 3 bases, leaving 10 bases between the germline ends. This CDR3 region has 14 residues. Germline V gene data show CDR1 as MNHEY and CDR2 as SVGAGI.

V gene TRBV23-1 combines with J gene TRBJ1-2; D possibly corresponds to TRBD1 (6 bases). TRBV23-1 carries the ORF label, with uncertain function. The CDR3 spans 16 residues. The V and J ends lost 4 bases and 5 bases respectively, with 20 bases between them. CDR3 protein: CASSRLRRRQGYGYTF. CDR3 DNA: TGCGCCAGCAGTCGTTTAAGGCGCCGTCAGGGGTATGGCTACACCTTC.

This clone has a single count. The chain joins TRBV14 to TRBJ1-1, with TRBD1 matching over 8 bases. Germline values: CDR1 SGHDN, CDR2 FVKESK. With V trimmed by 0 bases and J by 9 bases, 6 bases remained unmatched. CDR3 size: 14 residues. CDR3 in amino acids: CASSQDPGGVKAFF. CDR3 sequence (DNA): TGTGCCAGCAGCCAAGATCCAGGGGGCGTTAAAGCTTTCTTT.

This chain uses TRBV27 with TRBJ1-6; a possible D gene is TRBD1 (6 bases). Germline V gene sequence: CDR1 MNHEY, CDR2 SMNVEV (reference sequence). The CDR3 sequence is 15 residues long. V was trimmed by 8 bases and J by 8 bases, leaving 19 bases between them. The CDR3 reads CASGPVGAFDSPLHF. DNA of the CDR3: TGTGCCAGCGGGCCCGTGGGGGCATTTGATTCACCCCTCCACTTT.

The CDR3: CASSLAGGTHQETQYF. The CDR3 nucleotides read TGTGCCAGCAGCCTGGCGGGCGGGACCCATCAAGAGACCCAGTACTTC. The chain links TRBV4-2 to TRBJ2-5; possible D gene TRBD2, 6 bases. This CDR3 comprises 16 residues. The germline V gene has CDR1 LGHNA and CDR2 YNFKEQ. With 4 bases removed from V and 2 bases from J, the gap between germline ends came to 17 bases.

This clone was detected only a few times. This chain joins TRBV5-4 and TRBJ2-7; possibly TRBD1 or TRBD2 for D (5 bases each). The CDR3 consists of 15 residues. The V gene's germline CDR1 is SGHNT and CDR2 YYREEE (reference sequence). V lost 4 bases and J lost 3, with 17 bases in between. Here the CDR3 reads CASSPGAATYYEQYF. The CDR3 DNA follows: TGTGCCAGCAGCCCCGGGGCAGCCACCTACTACGAGCAGTACTTC.

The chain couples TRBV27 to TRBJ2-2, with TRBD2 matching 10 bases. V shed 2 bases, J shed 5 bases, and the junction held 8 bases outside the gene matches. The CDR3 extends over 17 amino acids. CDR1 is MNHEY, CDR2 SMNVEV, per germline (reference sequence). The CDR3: CASSLLAGEWGTGELFF. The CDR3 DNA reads TGTGCCAGCAGTTTACTAGCGGGAGAGTGGGGGACCGGGGAGCTGTTTTTT.

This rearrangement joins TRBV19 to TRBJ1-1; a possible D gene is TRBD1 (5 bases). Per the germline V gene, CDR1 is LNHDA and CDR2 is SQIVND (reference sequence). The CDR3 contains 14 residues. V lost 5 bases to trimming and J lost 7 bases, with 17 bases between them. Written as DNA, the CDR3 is TGTGCCAGTAGTGTGCCCGTGAAAAGGGGTGAAGCTTTCTTT. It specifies CASSVPVKRGEAFF.

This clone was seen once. CDR3 DNA: TGTGCTAGTGGTTTGGTACTCGGACAGGGGGTCCACGAGCAGTACTTC. Protein sequence: CASGLVLGQGVHEQYF. The chain couples TRBV12-5 to TRBJ2-7; 10 bases fit TRBD1. From germline, CDR1 is LGHNT and CDR2 FRNRAP. The V segment lost 0 bases and the J segment 5 bases; nucleotides outside the gene matches: 7. The CDR3 runs to 16 residues.

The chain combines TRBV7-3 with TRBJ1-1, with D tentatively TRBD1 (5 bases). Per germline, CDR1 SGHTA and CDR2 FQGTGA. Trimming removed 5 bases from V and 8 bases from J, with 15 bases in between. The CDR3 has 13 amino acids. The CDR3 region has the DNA TGTGCCAGCAGCCCATCCTCGGGGGACGAAGCTTTCTTT. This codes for CASSPSSGDEAFF.